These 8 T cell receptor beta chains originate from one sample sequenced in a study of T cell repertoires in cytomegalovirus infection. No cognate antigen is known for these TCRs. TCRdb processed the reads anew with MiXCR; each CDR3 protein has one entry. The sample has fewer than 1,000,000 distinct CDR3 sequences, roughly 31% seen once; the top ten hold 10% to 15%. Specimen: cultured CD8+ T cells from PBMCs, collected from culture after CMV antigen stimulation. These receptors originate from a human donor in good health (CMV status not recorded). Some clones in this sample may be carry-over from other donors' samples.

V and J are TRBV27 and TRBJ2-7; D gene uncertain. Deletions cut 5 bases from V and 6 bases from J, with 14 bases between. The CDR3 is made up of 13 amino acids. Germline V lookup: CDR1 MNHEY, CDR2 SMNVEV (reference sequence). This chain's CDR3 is CASSQRGTLEQYF. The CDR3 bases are TGTGCCAGCAGTCAAAGAGGTACCCTCGAGCAGTACTTC.

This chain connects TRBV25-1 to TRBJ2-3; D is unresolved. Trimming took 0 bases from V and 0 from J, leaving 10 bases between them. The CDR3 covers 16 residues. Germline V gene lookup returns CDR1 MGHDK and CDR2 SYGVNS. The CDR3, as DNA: TGTGCCAGCAGTGAATATGACCTATCTAGCACAGATACGCAGTATTTT. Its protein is CASSEYDLSSTDTQYF. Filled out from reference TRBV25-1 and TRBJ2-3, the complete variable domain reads EADIYQTPRYLVIGTGKKITLECSQTMGHDKMYWYQQDPGMELHLIHYSYGVNSTEKGDLSSESTVSRIRTEHFPLTLESARPSHTSQYLCASSEYDLSSTDTQYFGPGTRLTVL.

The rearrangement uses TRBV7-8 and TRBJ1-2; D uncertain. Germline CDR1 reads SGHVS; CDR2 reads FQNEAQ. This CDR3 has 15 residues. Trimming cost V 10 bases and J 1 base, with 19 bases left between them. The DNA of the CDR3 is TGTGCCAACACCGGGTGGCCAGGAGTTAACTATGGCTACACCTTC. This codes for CANTGWPGVNYGYTF.

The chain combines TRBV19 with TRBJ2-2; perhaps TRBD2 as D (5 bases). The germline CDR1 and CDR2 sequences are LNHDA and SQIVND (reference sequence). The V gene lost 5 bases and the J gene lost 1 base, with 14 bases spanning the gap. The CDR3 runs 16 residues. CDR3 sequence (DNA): TGTGCCAGTAGTTCCCGGCGGGCCAGGAACACCGGGGAGCTGTTTTTT. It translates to CASSSRRARNTGELFF.

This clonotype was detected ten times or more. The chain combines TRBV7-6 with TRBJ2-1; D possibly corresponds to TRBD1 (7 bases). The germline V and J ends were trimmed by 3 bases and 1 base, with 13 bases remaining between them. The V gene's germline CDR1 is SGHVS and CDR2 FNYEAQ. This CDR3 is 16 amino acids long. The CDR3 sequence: CASSLSGGPSYNEQFF. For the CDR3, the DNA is TGTGCCAGCAGCTTGTCAGGGGGGCCTTCCTACAATGAGCAGTTCTTC.

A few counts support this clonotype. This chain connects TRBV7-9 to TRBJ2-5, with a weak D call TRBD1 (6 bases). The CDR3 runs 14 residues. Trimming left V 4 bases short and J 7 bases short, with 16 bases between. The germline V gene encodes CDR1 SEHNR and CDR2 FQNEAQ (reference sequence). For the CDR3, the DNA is TGTGCCAGCAGCTCTGGGACATCCCGAGGGACCCAGTACTTC. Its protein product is CASSSGTSRGTQYF.

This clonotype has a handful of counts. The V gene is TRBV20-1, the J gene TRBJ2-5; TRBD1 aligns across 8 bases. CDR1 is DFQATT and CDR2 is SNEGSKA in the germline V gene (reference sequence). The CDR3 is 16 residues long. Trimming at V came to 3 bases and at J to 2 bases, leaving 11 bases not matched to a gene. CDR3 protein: CSASWDRRSTQETQYF. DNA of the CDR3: TGCAGTGCTAGTTGGGACAGGCGATCTACTCAAGAGACCCAGTACTTC.

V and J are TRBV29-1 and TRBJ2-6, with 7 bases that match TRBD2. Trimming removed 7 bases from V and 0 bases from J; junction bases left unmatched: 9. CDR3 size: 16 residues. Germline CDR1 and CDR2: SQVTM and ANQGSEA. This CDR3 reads CSGVAGDSSGANVLTF. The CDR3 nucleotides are TGCAGCGGGGTGGCGGGGGATAGCTCTGGGGCCAACGTCCTGACTTTC.